This passage covers 11 T cell receptor beta chains from one sample sequenced in a study of cytomegalovirus exposure and HLA in healthy donors. PCR amplification relied on 60 Vbeta primers (plus 13 Jbeta primers). Measured with immunoSEQ multiplex PCR; TCRdb has only the in-frame clones, and not every one. The sample includes 150,000 to 200,000 clones, 81% seen only once; the top ten take approximately 1.2%. Sequencing was performed on PBMCs. Every receptor here comes from a man aged 50 or older in good health and CMV-seropositive.

This clone was seen only a few times. V is TRBV5-4 and J is TRBJ2-3, with D possibly matching TRBD2 (6 bases). The CDR3 extends over 13 amino acids. V dropped 6 bases and J dropped 6 bases, with 14 bases sitting between them. Germline V gene sequence: CDR1 SGHNT, CDR2 YYREEE (reference sequence). CDR3 coding DNA: TGTGCCAGCAACTTTGGGGGGTCGGATACGCAGTATTTT. Amino acid sequence: CASNFGGSDTQYF.

This chain uses TRBV28 with TRBJ1-3, with D possibly being TRBD1 (6 bases). The germline V gene encodes CDR1 MDHEN and CDR2 SYDVKM. The CDR3 is 16 amino acids. Trimming stripped 0 bases from V and 0 bases from J, with 9 bases between. As DNA, the CDR3 is TGTGCCAGCAGTTTATGGACAGGAGACTCTGGAAACACCATATATTTT. Translated: CASSLWTGDSGNTIYF.

The V and J genes are TRBV7-6 and TRBJ2-5; D is perhaps TRBD2 (5 bases). V shed 4 bases and J shed 0 bases, with 18 bases lying between them. This CDR3 is built from 17 residues. Germline values: CDR1 SGHVS, CDR2 FNYEAQ. The chain's CDR3 is CASSSNRLPWYQETQYF. The DNA of the CDR3 is TGTGCCAGCAGCTCGAATCGACTACCTTGGTACCAAGAGACCCAGTACTTC.

The rearrangement uses TRBV29-1 and TRBJ1-1, with 7 bases lining up with TRBD1. The CDR3 is 14 residues long. Germline loops: CDR1 SQVTM, CDR2 ANQGSEA. Trimming took 6 bases from V and 2 from J; bases not matched to a gene: 9. The CDR3, as DNA: TGCAGCGTCTCCTCCGGGACAGTTAACACTGAAGCTTTCTTT. Protein: CSVSSGTVNTEAFF.

The CDR3 DNA is TGTGCCAGCACAGGGGGACAGGGGGGGACCCAGTACTTC. The encoded protein is CASTGGQGGTQYF. The V call is TRBV2, the J call TRBJ2-5, with 11 bases fitting TRBD1. CDR1 is SNHLY and CDR2 is FYNNEI in the germline V gene. V trimming: 7 bases; J trimming: 7 bases; junction bases outside the gene matches: 5. The CDR3 spans 13 residues.

The gene calls are TRBV29-1 and TRBJ2-1, with TRBD1 identical over 7 bases. V lost 0 bases to trimming and J lost 9 bases; unmatched junction nucleotides: 11. In germline, CDR1 is SQVTM, CDR2 ANQGSEA. This CDR3 is 15 amino acids long. The CDR3 bases are TGCAGCGTTGAAGACCGACAGGGAAGGTCGAGTGAGCAGTTCTTC. Translation gives CSVEDRQGRSSEQFF.

The rearrangement links TRBV9 to TRBJ2-5; D is possibly TRBD2 (6 bases). Germline CDR1 and CDR2: SGDLS and YYNGEE. The CDR3 has 14 amino acids. The V end lost 0 bases, the J end lost 2 bases, and 8 bases lay between the germline ends. The CDR3 DNA is TGTGCCAGCAGCGTAGGCGGGGCACAAGAGACCCAGTACTTC. It specifies CASSVGGAQETQYF.

V is TRBV5-1 and J is TRBJ2-1; 11 nucleotides line up with TRBD2. From germline, CDR1 is SGHRS and CDR2 YFSETQ. This CDR3 has 16 amino acids. V shed 4 bases, J shed 7 bases, and the junction held 10 bases outside the gene matches. The CDR3, as DNA: TGCGCCAGCAGCCCTCCGACTAGCGGGGTGGCGAATGAGCAGTTCTTC. Its protein product is CASSPPTSGVANEQFF.

This chain joins TRBV28 and TRBJ2-7; D is possibly TRBD2 (7 bases). The CDR3 consists of 14 residues. Germline V CDR1 and CDR2: MDHEN, SYDVKM. The V end lost 2 bases, the J end lost 7 bases, and 15 bases lay between the germline ends. The CDR3 DNA sequence: TGTGCCAGCAGTTTAATTTCTAGGGGGGGGGAGCAGTACTTC. Encoded protein: CASSLISRGGEQYF.

This chain links TRBV19 with TRBJ2-1, with 7 positions matching TRBD2. The CDR3 spans 14 residues. V shed 5 bases and J 6 bases; nucleotides not matched to a gene: 7. Germline assignment: CDR1 LNHDA and CDR2 SQIVND (reference sequence). CDR3 sequence reads: CASSFSGTTNEQFF. The CDR3 DNA sequence: TGTGCCAGTAGTTTCTCCGGGACTACCAATGAGCAGTTCTTC.

This chain joins TRBV4-3 and TRBJ1-3; D gene unclear. CDR3 size: 16 residues. The V end was cut by 1 base, the J end by 2 bases, with 12 bases between. Germline-derived CDR1 and CDR2 are LGHNA and YSLEER. The CDR3 DNA follows: TGCGCCAGCAGCCAAGTACTGGCCAGGACTGGAAACACCATATATTTT. As protein: CASSQVLARTGNTIYF.